Here is one TCR beta chain with its context. Both 60 Vbeta primers and 13 Jbeta primers went into the PCR. Only in-frame clones appear in the TCRdb table, and some are missing; sequencing was by immunoSEQ multiplex PCR. Found here are some 120,000 clones, around 77% of them singletons; the top ten hold more than 10%. These data are taken from a study of cytomegalovirus exposure and HLA in healthy donors. The length of the CDR3 is 15 residues. CDR1 MDHEN and CDR2 SYDVKM come from the germline V gene. With 3 bases clipped from V and 2 bases from J, the junction kept 5 bases outside the gene matches. Material: PBMCs. The sequence came from a middle-aged woman in good health and CMV-seropositive. This chain connects TRBV28 to TRBJ2-7, with 9 bases fitting TRBD2. In DNA, the CDR3 is TGTGCCAGCAGTTTTAGCGGGGGTTCCGCCTACGAGCAGTACTTC. Protein: CASSFSGGSAYEQYF. Full variable domain (missing parts from reference TRBV28 and TRBJ2-7): DVKVTQSSRYLVKRTGEKVFLECVQDMDHENMFWYRQDPGLGLRLIYFSYDVKMKEKGDIPEGYSVSREKKERFSLILESASTNQTSMYLCASSFSGGSAYEQYFGPGTRLTVT.